These T cell receptor beta chains were read from a single sample in a study of blood T cell repertoires in COVID-19. Measured with immunoSEQ multiplex PCR; TCRdb has only the in-frame clones, and not every one. The sample carries about 150,000 clones, around 89% recorded once. The sample consisted of peripheral blood. The receptor source for this set is a woman aged 40-49 years with acute or convalescent COVID-19. Both conserved end residues are part of each CDR3. D genes are given only for firm matches. Rows may omit the clone size; those that give it use once, few, many or a size class.

few	TRBV19	TRBD1	TRBJ2-7	CASSTRGPPYEQYF	TGTGCCAGTAGTACCAGGGGGCCCCCCTACGAGCAGTACTTC
-	TRBV11-2	TRBD2	TRBJ2-3	CASSLELAAQNTDTQYF	TGTGCCAGCAGCCTTGAACTAGCGGCGCAAAACACAGATACGCAGTATTTT
-	TRBV6-2/TRBV6-3	TRBD2	TRBJ2-3	CASSNGTSGGSTDTQYF	TGTGCCAGCAGTAACGGGACTAGCGGGGGGAGCACAGATACGCAGTATTTT
-	TRBV7-3	-	TRBJ2-2	CASSPGINTGELFF	TGTGCCAGCAGCCCCGGGATCAACACCGGGGAGCTGTTTTTT
-	TRBV6-5	-	TRBJ2-3	CASSYSQGPDTQYF	TGTGCCAGCAGTTACTCCCAGGGTCCAGATACGCAGTATTTT
-	TRBV25-1	-	TRBJ1-1	CASSVRGASAEAFF	TGTGCCAGCAGTGTTCGGGGGGCTTCCGCTGAAGCTTTCTTT
-	TRBV7-6	TRBD2	TRBJ2-3	CASSWELAGENTLPLSTDTQYF	TGTGCCAGCAGCTGGGAACTAGCGGGGGAAAATACGTTACCTCTGAGCACAGATACGCAGTATTTT
-	TRBV5-1	TRBD1	TRBJ1-3	CASSPGTEGNTIYF	TGCGCCAGCAGCCCTGGGACAGAAGGAAACACCATATATTTT
-	TRBV7-9	TRBD1	TRBJ1-6	CASSPPDRGDSPLHF	TGTGCCAGCAGCCCACCGGACAGGGGCGATTCACCCCTCCACTTT
-	TRBV7-8	-	TRBJ1-4	CASSLGANLEKLFF	TGTGCCAGCAGCTTGGGAGCAAACCTGGAAAAACTGTTTTTT
-	TRBV5-1	TRBD2	TRBJ2-7	CASSKRTSGAPSYEQYF	TGCGCCAGCAGCAAAAGGACTAGCGGGGCCCCTTCCTACGAGCAGTACTTC